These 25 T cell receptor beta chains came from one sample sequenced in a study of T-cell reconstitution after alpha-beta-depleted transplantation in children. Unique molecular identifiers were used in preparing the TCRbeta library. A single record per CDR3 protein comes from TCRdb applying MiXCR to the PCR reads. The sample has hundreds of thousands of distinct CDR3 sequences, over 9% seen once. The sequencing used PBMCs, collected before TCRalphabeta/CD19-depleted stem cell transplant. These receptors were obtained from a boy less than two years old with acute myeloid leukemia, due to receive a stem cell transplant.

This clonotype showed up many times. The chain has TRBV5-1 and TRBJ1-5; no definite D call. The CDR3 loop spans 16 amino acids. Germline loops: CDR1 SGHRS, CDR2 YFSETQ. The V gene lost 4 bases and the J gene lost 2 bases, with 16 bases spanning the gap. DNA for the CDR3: TGCGCCAGCAGCGTCGGAGATAACCGTGGCAATCAGCCCCAGCATTTT. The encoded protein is CASSVGDNRGNQPQHF. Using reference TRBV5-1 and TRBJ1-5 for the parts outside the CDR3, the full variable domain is KAGVTQTPRYLIKTRGQQVTLSCSPISGHRSVSWYQQTPGQGLQFLFEYFSETQRNKGNFPGRFSGRQFSNSRSEMNVSTLELGDSALYLCASSVGDNRGNQPQHFGDGTRLSIL.

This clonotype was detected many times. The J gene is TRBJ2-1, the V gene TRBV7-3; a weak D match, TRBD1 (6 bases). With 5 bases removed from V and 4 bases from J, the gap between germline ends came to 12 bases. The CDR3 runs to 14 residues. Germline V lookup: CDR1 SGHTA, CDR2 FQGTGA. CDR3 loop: CASSTGQRYNEQFF. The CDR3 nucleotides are TGTGCCAGCAGCACAGGACAGCGTTACAATGAGCAGTTCTTC.

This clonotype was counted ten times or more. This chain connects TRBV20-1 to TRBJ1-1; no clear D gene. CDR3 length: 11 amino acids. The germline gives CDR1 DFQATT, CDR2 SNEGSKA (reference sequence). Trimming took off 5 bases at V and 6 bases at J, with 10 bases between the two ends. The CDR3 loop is CSAAPGAEAFF. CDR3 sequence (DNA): TGCAGTGCTGCCCCAGGCGCTGAAGCTTTCTTT.

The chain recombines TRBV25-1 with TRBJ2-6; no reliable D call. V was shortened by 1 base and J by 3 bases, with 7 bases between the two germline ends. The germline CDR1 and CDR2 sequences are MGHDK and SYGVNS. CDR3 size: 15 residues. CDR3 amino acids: CASSESRVGANVLTF. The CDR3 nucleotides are TGTGCCAGCAGTGAATCTCGGGTTGGGGCCAACGTCCTGACTTTC. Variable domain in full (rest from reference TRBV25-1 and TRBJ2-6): EADIYQTPRYLVIGTGKKITLECSQTMGHDKMYWYQQDPGMELHLIHYSYGVNSTEKGDLSSESTVSRIRTEHFPLTLESARPSHTSQYLCASSESRVGANVLTFGAGSRLTVL.

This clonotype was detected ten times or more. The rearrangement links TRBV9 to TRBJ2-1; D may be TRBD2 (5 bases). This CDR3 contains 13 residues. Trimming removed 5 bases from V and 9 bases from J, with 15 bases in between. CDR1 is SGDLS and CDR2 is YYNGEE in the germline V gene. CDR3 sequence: CASRADSSPEQFF. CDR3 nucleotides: TGTGCCAGCAGAGCCGATTCTAGCCCTGAGCAGTTCTTC. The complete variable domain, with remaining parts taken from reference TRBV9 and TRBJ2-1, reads DSGVTQTPKHLITATGQRVTLRCSPRSGDLSVYWYQQSLDQGLQFLIQYYNGEERAKGNILERFSAQQFPDLHSELNLSSLELGDSALYFCASRADSSPEQFFGPGTRLTVL.

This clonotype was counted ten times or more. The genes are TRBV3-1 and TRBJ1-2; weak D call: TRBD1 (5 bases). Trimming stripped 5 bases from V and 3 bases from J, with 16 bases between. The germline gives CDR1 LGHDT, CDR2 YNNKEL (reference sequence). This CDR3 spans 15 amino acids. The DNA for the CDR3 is TGTGCCAGCAGCGACATAGTGGGGCGCGACTATGGCTACACCTTC. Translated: CASSDIVGRDYGYTF.

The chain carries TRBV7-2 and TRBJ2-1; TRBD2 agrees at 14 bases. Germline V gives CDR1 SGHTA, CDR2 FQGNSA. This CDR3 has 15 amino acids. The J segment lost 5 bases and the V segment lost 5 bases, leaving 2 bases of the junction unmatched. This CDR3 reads CASSRLAGGDNEQFF. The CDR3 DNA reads TGTGCCAGCAGCCGACTAGCGGGAGGGGACAATGAGCAGTTCTTC.

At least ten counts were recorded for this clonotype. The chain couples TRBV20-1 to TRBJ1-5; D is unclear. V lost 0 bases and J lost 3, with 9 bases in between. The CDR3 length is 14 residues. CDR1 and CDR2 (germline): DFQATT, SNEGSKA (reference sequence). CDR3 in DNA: TGCAGTGCTAGAGATGGCAGCCTCAATCAGCCCCAGCATTTT. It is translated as CSARDGSLNQPQHF.

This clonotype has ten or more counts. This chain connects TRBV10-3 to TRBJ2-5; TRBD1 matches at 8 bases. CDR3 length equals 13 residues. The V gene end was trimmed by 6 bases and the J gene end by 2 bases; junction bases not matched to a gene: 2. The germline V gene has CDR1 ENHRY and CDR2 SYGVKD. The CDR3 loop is CAIRGTGQETQYF. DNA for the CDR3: TGTGCCATCAGAGGGACAGGACAAGAGACCCAGTACTTC.

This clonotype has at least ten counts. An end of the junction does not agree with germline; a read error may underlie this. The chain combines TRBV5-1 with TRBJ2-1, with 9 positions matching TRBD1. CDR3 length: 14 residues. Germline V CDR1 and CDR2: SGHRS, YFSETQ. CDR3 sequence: CASSPGQGYNEQFF. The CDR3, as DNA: TGTGCCAGCAGCCCGGGACAGGGCTACAATGAGCAGTTCTTC.

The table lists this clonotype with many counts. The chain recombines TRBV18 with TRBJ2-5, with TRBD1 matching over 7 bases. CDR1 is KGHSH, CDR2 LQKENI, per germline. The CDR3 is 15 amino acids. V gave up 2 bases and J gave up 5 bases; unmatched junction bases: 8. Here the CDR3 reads CASSPETGLSETQYF. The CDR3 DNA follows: TGTGCCAGCTCACCAGAGACAGGGCTCTCGGAGACCCAGTACTTC.

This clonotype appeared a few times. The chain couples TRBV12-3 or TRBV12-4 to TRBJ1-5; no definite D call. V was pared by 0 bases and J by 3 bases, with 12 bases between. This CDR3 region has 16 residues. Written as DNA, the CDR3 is TGTGCCAGCAGTTTAGCTCTAGTGGCCCTCAATCAGCCCCAGCATTTT. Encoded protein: CASSLALVALNQPQHF.

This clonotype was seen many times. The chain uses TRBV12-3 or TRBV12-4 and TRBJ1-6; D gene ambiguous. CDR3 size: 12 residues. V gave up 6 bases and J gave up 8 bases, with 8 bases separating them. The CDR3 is CASSLEDSPLHF. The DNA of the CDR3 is TGTGCCAGCAGCCTGGAGGATTCACCCCTCCACTTT.

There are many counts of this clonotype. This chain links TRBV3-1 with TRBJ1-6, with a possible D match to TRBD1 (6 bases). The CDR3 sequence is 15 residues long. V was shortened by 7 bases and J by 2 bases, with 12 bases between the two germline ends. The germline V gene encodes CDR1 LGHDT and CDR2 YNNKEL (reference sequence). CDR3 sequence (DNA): TGTGCCAGCACTACAGGGTTTGCCTATAATTCACCCCTCCACTTT. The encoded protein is CASTTGFAYNSPLHF.

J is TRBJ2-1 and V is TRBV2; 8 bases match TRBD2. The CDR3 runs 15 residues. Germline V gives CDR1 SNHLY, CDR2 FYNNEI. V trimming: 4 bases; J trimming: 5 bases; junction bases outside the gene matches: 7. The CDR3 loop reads CASSVRLARHNEQFF. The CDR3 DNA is TGTGCCAGCAGTGTCAGACTAGCGAGACACAATGAGCAGTTCTTC. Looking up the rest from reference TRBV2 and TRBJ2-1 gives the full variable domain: EPEVTQTPSHQVTQMGQEVILRCVPISNHLYFYWYRQILGQKVEFLVSFYNNEISEKSEIFDDQFSVERPDGSNFTLKIRSTKLEDSAMYFCASSVRLARHNEQFFGPGTRLTVL.

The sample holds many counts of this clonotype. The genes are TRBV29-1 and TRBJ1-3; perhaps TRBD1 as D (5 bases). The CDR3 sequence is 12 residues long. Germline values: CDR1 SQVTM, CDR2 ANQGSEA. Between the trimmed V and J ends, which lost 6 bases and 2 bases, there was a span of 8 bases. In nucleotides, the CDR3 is TGCAGCGTACAGGAGGCTGGAAACACCATATATTTT. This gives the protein CSVQEAGNTIYF.

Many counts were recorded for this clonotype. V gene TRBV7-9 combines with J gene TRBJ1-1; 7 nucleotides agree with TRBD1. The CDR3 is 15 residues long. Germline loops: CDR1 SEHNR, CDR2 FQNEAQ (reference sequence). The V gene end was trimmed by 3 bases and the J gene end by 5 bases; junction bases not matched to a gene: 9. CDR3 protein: CASSFSRGRRTEAFF. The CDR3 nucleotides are TGTGCCAGCAGCTTTTCGAGGGGGCGCAGGACTGAAGCTTTCTTT.

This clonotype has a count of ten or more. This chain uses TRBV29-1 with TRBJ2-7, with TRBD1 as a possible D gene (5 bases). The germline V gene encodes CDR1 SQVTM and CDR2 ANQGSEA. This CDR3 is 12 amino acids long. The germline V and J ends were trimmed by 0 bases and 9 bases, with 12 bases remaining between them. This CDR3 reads CSVEERQGGQYF. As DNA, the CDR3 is TGCAGCGTTGAAGAACGGCAGGGTGGGCAGTACTTC.

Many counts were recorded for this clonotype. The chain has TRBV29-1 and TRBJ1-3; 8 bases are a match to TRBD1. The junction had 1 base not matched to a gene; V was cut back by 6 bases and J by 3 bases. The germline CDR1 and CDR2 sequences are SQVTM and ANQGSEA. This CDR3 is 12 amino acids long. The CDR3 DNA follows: TGCAGCGTCGGACAGGGTGGAAACACCATATATTTT. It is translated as CSVGQGGNTIYF.

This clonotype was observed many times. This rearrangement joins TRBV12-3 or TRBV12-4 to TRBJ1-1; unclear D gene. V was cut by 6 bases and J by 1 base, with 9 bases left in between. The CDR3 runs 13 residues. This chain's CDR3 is CASSTTPNTEAFF. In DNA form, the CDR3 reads TGTGCCAGCAGCACAACACCGAACACTGAAGCTTTCTTT.

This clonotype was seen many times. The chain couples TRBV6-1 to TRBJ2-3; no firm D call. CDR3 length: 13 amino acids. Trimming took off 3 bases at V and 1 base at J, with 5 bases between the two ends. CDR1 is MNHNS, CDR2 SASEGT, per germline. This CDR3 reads CASSDPRTDTQYF. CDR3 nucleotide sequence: TGTGCCAGCAGTGACCCCCGCACAGATACGCAGTATTTT.

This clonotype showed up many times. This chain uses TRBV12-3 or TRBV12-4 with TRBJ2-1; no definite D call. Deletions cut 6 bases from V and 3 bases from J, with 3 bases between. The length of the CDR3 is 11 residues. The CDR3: CASRYYNEQFF. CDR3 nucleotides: TGTGCCAGCAGGTACTACAATGAGCAGTTCTTC.

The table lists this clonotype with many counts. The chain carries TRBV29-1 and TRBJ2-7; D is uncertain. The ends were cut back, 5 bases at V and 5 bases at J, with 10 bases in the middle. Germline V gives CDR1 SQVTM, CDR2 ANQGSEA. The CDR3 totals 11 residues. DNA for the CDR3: TGCAGCGTTTGGGAACGTAACGAGCAGTACTTC. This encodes CSVWERNEQYF.

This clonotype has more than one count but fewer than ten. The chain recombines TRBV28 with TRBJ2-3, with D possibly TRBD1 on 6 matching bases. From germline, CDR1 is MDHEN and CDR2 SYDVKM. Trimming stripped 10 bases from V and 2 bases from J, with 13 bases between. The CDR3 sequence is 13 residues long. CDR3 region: CAIRQGTTDTQYF. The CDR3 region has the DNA TGTGCCATTCGGCAGGGGACCACAGATACGCAGTATTTT.

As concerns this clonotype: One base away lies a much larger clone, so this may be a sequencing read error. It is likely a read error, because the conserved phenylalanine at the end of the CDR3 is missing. This chain's CDR3 is CASSLGPSGGNEQFI. CDR3 bases: TGTGCCAGCAGTTTAGGGCCGTCCGGGGGCAATGAGCAGTTCATC. This chain connects TRBV28 to TRBJ2-1; TRBD2 is a possible D gene (6 bases). Germline assignment: CDR1 MDHEN and CDR2 SYDVKM. V gave up 2 bases and J gave up 6 bases, with 14 bases separating them. There are 15 residues in the CDR3.